This T cell receptor beta chain was profiled in a study of yellow fever vaccine responses in identical twins. Whole-study results and caveats: The authors reported partly convergent, partly personalized vaccine responses in identical twins.

Using its own MiXCR run on the RT-PCR reads, TCRdb lists one record per CDR3 protein. The table includes 2,000 to 2,500 distinct CDR3 sequences, approximately 32% detected once. CDR1 and CDR2 (germline): SGHNT, YYREEE (reference sequence). The CDR3 consists of 17 residues. In the case of this clonotype: Its antigen is not identified. Compared with germline, one end of the junction differs, possibly owing to a read error.

The gene calls are TRBV5-4 and TRBJ2-7; 10 nucleotides line up with TRBD2. The sample was T cells from blood (PBMCs), unsorted or a sorted subset (not recorded which), taken before or after yellow fever vaccination (not recorded which). This TCR derives from a woman under 30 who received the yellow fever vaccine. The CDR3 DNA sequence: TGTGCCAGCACCTTGGGGCTAGCGGGGGCCCAGCTTTACGAGCAGTACTTC. This translates into CASTLGLAGAQLYEQYF. Full variable domain (remainder filled in from reference TRBV5-4 and TRBJ2-7): ETGVTQSPTHLIKTRGQQVTLRCSSQSGHNTVSWYQQALGQGPQFIFQYYREEENGRGNFPPRFSGLQFPNYSSELNVNALELDDSALYLCASTLGLAGAQLYEQYFGPGTRLTVT.